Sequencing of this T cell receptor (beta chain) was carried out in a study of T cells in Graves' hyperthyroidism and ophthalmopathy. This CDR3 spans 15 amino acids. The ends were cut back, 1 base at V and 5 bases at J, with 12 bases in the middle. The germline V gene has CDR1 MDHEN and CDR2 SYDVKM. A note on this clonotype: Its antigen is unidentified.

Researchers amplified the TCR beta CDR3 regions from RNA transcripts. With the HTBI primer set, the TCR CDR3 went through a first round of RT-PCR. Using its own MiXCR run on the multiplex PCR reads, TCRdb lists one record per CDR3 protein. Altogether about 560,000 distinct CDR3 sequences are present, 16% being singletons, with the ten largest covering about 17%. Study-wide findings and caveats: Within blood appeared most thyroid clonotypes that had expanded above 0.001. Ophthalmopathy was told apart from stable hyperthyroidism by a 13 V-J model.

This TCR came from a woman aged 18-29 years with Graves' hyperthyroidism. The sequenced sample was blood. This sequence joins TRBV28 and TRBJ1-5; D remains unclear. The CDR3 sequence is CASSLSSSYHQPQHF. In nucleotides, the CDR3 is TGTGCCAGCAGTTTATCGTCCAGTTACCATCAGCCCCAGCATTTT. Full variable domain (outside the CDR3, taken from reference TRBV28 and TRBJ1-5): DVKVTQSSRYLVKRTGEKVFLECVQDMDHENMFWYRQDPGLGLRLIYFSYDVKMKEKGDIPEGYSVSREKKERFSLILESASTNQTSMYLCASSLSSSYHQPQHFGDGTRLSIL.